The clone carrying this T cell receptor (beta chain) was found once. Its antigen is undetermined. Some clones are missing from TCRdb's copy, which holds only in-frame ones; the method was immunoSEQ multiplex PCR. The sample shows some 150,000 clones, 92% of them seen only once. The sample originates from a study of T cell responses to AZD1222 COVID-19 vaccine. Trimming shortened V by 1 base and J by 0 bases, and 7 bases separated the two germline ends. Germline CDR1 and CDR2: SEHNR and FQNEAQ (reference sequence). The CDR3 has 15 amino acids. The study's findings and limits: Nearly half of spike-specific TCRs reportedly target unmutated variant regions. Of the AZD1222 recipients, only 5 to 7 were seropositive at baseline. Across spike, vaccine-associated CD4 TCRs were found, dominant at 160-218 and 743-854.

V is TRBV7-9 and J is TRBJ1-5; D call uncertain. The sample here was peripheral blood, taken 28 days after the second AZD1222 dose. The receptor was derived from an adult who received the AZD1222 COVID-19 vaccine. CDR3 coding DNA: TGTGCCAGCAGCTTAGGTGCTTATAGCAATCAGCCCCAGCATTTT. It is translated as CASSLGAYSNQPQHF.